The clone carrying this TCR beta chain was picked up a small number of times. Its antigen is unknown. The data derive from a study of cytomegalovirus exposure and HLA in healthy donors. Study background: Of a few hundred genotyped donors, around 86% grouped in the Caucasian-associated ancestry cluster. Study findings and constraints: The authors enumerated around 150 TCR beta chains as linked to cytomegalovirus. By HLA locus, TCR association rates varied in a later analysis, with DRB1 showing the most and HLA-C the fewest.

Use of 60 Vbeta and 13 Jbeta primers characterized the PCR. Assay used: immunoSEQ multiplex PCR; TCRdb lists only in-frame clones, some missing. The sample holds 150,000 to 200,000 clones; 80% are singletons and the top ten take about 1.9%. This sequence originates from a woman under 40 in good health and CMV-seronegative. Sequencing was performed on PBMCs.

The CDR3 sequence: CASSLDRSSVYGYTF. The CDR3 DNA sequence: TGTGCCAGCAGCTTAGATCGATCTAGCGTCTATGGCTACACCTTC. The gene calls are TRBV11-2 and TRBJ1-2; D unresolved. Germline V gives CDR1 SGHAT, CDR2 FQNNGV. The ends were cut back, 0 bases at V and 4 bases at J, with 12 bases in the middle. This CDR3 comprises 15 residues.